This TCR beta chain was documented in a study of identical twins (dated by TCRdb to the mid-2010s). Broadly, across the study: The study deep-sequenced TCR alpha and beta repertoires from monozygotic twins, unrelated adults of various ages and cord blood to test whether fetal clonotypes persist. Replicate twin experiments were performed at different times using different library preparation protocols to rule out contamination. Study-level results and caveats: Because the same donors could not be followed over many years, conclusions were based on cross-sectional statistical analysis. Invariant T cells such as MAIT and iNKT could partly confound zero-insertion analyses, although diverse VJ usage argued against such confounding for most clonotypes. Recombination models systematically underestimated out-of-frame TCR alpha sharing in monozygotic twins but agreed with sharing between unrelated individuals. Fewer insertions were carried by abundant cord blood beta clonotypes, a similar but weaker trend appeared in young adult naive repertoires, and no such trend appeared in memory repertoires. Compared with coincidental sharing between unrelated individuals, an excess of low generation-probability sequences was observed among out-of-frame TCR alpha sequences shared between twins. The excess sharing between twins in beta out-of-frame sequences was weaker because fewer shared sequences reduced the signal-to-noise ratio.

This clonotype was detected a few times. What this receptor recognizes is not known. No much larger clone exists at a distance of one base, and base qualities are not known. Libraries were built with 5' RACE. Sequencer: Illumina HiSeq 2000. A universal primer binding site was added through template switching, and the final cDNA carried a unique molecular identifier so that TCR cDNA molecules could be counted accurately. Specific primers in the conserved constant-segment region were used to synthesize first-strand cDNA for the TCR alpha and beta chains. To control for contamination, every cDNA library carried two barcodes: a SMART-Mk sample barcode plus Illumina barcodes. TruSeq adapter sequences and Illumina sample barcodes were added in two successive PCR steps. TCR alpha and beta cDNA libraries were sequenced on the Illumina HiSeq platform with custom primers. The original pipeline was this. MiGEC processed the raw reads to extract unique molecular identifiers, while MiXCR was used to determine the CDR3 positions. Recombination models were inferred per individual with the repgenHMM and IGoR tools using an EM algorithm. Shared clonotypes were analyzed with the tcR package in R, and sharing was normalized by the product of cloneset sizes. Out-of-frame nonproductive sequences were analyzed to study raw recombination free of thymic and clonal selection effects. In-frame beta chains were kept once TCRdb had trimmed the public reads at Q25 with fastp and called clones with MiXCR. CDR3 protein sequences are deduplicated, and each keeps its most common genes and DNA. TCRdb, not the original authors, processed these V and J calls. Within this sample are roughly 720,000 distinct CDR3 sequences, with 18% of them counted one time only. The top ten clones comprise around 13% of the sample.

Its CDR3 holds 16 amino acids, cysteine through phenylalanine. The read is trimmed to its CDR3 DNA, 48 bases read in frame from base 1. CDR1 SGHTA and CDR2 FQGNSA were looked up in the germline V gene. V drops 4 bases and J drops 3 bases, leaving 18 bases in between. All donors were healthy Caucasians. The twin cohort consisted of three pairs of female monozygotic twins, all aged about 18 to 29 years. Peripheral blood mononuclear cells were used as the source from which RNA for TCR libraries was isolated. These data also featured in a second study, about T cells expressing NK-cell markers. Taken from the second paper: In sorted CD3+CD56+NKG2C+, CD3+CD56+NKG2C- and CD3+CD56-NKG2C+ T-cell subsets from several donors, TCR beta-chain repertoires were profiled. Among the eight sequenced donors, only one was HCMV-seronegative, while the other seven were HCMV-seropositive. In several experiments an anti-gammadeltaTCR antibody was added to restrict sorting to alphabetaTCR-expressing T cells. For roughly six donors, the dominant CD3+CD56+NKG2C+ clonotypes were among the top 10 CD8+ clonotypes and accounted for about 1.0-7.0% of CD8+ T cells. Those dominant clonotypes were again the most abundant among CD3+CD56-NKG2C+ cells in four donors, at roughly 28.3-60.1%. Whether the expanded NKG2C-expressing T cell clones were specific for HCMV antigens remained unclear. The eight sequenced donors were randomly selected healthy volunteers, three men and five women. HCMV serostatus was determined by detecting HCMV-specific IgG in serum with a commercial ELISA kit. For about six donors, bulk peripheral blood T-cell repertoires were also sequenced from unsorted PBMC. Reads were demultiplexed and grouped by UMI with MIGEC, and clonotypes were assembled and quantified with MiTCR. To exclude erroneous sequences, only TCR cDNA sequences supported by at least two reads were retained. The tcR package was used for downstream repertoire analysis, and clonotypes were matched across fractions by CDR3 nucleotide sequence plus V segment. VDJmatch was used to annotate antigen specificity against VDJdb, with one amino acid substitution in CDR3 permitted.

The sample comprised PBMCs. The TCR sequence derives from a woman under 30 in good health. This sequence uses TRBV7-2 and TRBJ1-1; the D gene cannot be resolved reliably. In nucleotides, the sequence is TGTGCCAGCAGCTGGCGCCGACCTACTACGTACACTGAAGCTTTCTTT. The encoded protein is CASSWRRPTTYTEAFF.